These 9 T cell receptor beta chains were sequenced from one sample in a study of blood T cell repertoires in COVID-19. Assay: immunoSEQ multiplex PCR; the TCRdb copy retains only in-frame clones and omits some. The sample yields 80,000 to 95,000 clones, approximately 89% seen once. Sequenced: peripheral blood. The receptors were sampled from a human donor in a cohort sampled during active COVID-19.

The chain employs TRBV9 and TRBJ2-1; 8 bases are shared with TRBD1. The germline gives CDR1 SGDLS, CDR2 YYNGEE. V shed 0 bases and J 7 bases; nucleotides not matched to a gene: 12. The CDR3 length is 17 residues. The CDR3 spells CASSVGGQGFRLNEQFF. CDR3 bases: TGTGCCAGCAGCGTAGGAGGACAGGGCTTTCGATTAAATGAGCAGTTCTTC.

V and J are TRBV18 and TRBJ2-5; 9 nucleotides align to TRBD2. The CDR3 contains 15 residues. Germline trimming cut 4 bases from V and 2 bases from J; bases unmatched to any gene: 5. From germline, CDR1 is KGHSH and CDR2 LQKENI. CDR3 sequence reads: CASSLAGAPQETQYF. Here the CDR3 DNA reads TGTGCCAGCTCACTAGCGGGGGCGCCTCAAGAGACCCAGTACTTC.

The chain carries TRBV3-1 (or the pseudogene TRBV3-2) and TRBJ1-3; D is unclear. The CDR3 totals 13 residues. CDR1 is LGHDT and CDR2 is YNNKEL in the germline V gene (reference sequence). V gave up 2 bases and J gave up 3 bases, with 5 bases separating them. CDR3 sequence: CASSQYSGNTIYF. As DNA, the CDR3 is TGTGCCAGCAGCCAATACAGTGGAAACACCATATATTTT.

The chain is built from TRBV30 and TRBJ1-5; D is unresolved. V lost 0 bases to trimming and J lost 2 bases, with 8 bases between them. This CDR3 is 14 amino acids long. Germline V gene sequence: CDR1 GTSNPN, CDR2 SVGIG (reference sequence). For the CDR3, the DNA is TGTGCCTGGAGTGTACGGGGAGGCAATCAGCCCCAGCATTTT. Residues: CAWSVRGGNQPQHF.

The chain has TRBV7-3 and TRBJ2-7; a weak D match, TRBD2 (5 bases). The ends were cut back, 1 base at V and 7 bases at J, with 11 bases in the middle. CDR1 SGHTA and CDR2 FQGTGA come from the germline V gene. This CDR3 comprises 13 residues. The CDR3 reads CASSLKADLEQYF. In nucleotides, the CDR3 is TGTGCCAGCAGCTTAAAGGCGGACTTGGAGCAGTACTTC.

The chain combines TRBV9 with TRBJ2-5, with 16 bases fitting TRBD2. The CDR3 totals 17 residues. Unmatched junction bases numbered 4, after V lost 4 bases and J lost 1 base. Germline V CDR1 and CDR2: SGDLS, YYNGEE. This CDR3 is CASSPGTSGGVQETQYF. Written as DNA, the CDR3 is TGTGCCAGCAGCCCTGGGACTAGCGGGGGGGTCCAAGAGACCCAGTACTTC.

This clone was found a few times. This chain joins TRBV4-1 and TRBJ1-2; D ambiguous. Trimming took off 0 bases at V and 2 bases at J, with 10 bases between the two ends. The length of the CDR3 is 15 residues. Germline CDR1 MGHRA, CDR2 YSYEKL. CDR3 DNA: TGCGCCAGCAGCCAAGAAGGAGGGATGAACTATGGCTACACCTTC. This sequence encodes CASSQEGGMNYGYTF.

The chain uses TRBV3-1 (or the pseudogene TRBV3-2) and TRBJ2-5; a possible D gene is TRBD1 (5 bases). Per germline, CDR1 LGHDT and CDR2 YNNKEL (reference sequence). Trimming shortened V by 1 base and J by 5 bases, and 8 bases separated the two germline ends. The CDR3 extends over 13 amino acids. The CDR3 region is CASSQGGTETQYF. As DNA, the CDR3 is TGTGCCAGCAGCCAAGGGGGCACGGAGACCCAGTACTTC.

This clone appeared once. The rearrangement uses TRBV4-1 and TRBJ2-1; 7 nucleotides agree with TRBD1. The length of the CDR3 is 16 residues. Germline V CDR1 and CDR2: MGHRA, YSYEKL. V shed 0 bases and J 2 bases; nucleotides not matched to a gene: 4. CDR3 residues: CASSQDWTGAYNEQFF. In nucleotides, the CDR3 is TGCGCCAGCAGCCAAGACTGGACAGGAGCCTACAATGAGCAGTTCTTC.